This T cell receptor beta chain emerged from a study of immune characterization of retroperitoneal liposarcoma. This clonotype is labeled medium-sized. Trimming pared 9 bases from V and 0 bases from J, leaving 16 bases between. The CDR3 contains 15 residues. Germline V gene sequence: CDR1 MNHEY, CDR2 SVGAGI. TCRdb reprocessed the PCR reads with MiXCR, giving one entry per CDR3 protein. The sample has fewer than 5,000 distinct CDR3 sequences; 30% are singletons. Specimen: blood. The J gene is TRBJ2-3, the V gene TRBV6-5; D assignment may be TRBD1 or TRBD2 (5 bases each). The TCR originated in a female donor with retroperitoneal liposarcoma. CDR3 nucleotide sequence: TGTGCCAGTGCGACCGGGACGCATAGCACAGATACGCAGTATTTT. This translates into CASATGTHSTDTQYF.